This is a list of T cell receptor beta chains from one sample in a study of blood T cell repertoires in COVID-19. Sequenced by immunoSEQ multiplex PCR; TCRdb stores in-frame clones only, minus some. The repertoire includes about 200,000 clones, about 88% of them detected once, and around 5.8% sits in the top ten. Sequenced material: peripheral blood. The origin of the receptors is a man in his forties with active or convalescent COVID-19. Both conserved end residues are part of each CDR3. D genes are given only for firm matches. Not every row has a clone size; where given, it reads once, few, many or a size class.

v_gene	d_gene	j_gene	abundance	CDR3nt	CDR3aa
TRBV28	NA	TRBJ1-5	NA	TGTGCCAGCAGTAACCAGGGTCAGCCCCAGCATTTT	CASSNQGQPQHF
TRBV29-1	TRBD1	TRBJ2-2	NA	TGCAGCGTCAGAACAGGGGGGACCGGGGAGCTGTTTTTT	CSVRTGGTGELFF
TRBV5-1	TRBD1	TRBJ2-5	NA	TGCGCCAGCAGCTTGACCAGGACAGGGGGCGGAGAGACCCAGTACTTC	CASSLTRTGGGETQYF
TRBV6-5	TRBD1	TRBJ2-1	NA	TGTGCCAGCAGAAGGGGGCCGGACCCCTCGCCGTTCTTC	CASRRGPDPSPFF
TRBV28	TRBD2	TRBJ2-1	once	TGTGCCAGCGTATGGGCTAGCGGGAGCGGTGAGCAGTTCTTC	CASVWASGSGEQFF
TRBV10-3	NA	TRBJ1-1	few	TGTGCCATCAGTGCCCAGAACACTGAAGCTTTCTTT	CAISAQNTEAFF
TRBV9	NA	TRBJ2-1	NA	TGTGCCAGCAGCCCAGGGGTCTCCTACAATGAGCAGTTCTTC	CASSPGVSYNEQFF
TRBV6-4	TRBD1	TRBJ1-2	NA	TGTGCCAGCAGACCCGGGACAGGAGGCTATGGCTACACCTTC	CASRPGTGGYGYTF
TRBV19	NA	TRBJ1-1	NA	TGTGCCAGTAGTACGACCGGGACGGGAGATGAAGCTTTCTTT	CASSTTGTGDEAFF
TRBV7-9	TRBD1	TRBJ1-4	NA	TGTGCCAGCAGCTTAGCAACCGGACAGGGCACTAATGAAAAACTGTTTTTT	CASSLATGQGTNEKLFF
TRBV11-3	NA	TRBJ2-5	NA	TGTGCCAGCAGCTTAGGGCCAGGCCAAGAGACCCAGTACTTC	CASSLGPGQETQYF
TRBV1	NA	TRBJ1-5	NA	TGCACCAGCAGCCCCCAGGCAGGGGGCAATCAGCCCCAGCATTTT	CTSSPQAGGNQPQHF
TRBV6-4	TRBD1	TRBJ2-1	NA	TGTGCCAGCAGTGACACGGGACAGGCGAGGAATGAGCAGTTCTTC	CASSDTGQARNEQFF
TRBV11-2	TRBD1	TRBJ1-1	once	TGTGCCAGCAGCTTAACAGGGGGAAGCACTGAAGCTTTCTTT	CASSLTGGSTEAFF
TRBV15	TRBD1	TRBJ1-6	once	TGTGCCACCAGCAAGGGACAGGAGTCTTCACCCCTCCACTTT	CATSKGQESSPLHF
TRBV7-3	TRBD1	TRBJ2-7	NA	TGTGCCAGCAGCCACCTTGGGGGACAGGGCTACGAGCAGTACTTC	CASSHLGGQGYEQYF
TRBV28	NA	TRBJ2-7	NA	TGTGCCAGCACCTCAGGTGGGCCCTCCTACGAGCAGTACTTC	CASTSGGPSYEQYF
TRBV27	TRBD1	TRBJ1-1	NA	TGTGCCAGCAGTAAACAAACGACAGGGGTGGGTGAAGCTTTCTTT	CASSKQTTGVGEAFF
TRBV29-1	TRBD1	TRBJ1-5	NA	TGCAGCGTTGGTGACAGGGCAAATGCTCAGCCCCAGCATTTT	CSVGDRANAQPQHF
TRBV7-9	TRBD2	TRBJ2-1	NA	TGTGCCAGCAGCCGCGGGCTAGCGGGAGTAAATGAGCAGTTCTTC	CASSRGLAGVNEQFF
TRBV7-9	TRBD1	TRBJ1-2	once	TGTGCCAGCAGCTTTTCCGAGGGGGCGCCTATCTATGGCTACACCTTC	CASSFSEGAPIYGYTF